Below, 17 T cell receptor beta chains from the same sample are listed, as sequenced in a study of T cell repertoires in cytomegalovirus infection. TCRdb re-called the reads through MiXCR, storing one row per CDR3 protein. Seen here are 200,000 to 300,000 distinct CDR3 sequences, 9.1% observed once, and the top ten hold around 16%. Sequencing was performed on PBMCs. Every receptor here comes from a human donor in good health (CMV status not recorded). Some clones in this sample may be carry-over from other donors' samples.

This clonotype was counted at least ten times. The rearrangement uses TRBV19 and TRBJ2-4; D gene ambiguous. V was clipped by 0 bases and J by 8 bases, with 8 bases between them. Germline V gives CDR1 LNHDA, CDR2 SQIVND (reference sequence). The CDR3 runs to 13 residues. The DNA of the CDR3 is TGTGCCAGTAGTATAGATTCCTGGGACATTCAGTACTTC. It specifies CASSIDSWDIQYF.

This clonotype was picked up many times. J is TRBJ2-3 and V is TRBV7-8, with D tentatively TRBD2 (6 bases). The CDR3 loop spans 14 amino acids. Germline CDR1 and CDR2: SGHVS and FQNEAQ. Trimming cost V 5 bases and J 2 bases, with 11 bases left between them. The CDR3 reads CASSAGPITDTQYF. CDR3 DNA sequence: TGTGCCAGCAGCGCGGGGCCCATCACAGATACGCAGTATTTT.

This clonotype appeared many times. This sequence joins TRBV7-2 and TRBJ2-3; D is unclear. The V gene lost 2 bases and the J gene lost 5 bases, with 11 bases spanning the gap. Germline assignment: CDR1 SGHTA and CDR2 FQGNSA. The CDR3 totals 14 residues. The CDR3 DNA is TGTGCCAGCAGCTTACTAGACCCCAGAGATACGCAGTATTTT. Its protein is CASSLLDPRDTQYF. The full variable domain, its missing parts supplied by reference TRBV7-2 and TRBJ2-3, is GAGVSQSPSNKVTEKGKDVELRCDPISGHTALYWYRQSLGQGLEFLIYFQGNSAPDKSGLPSDRFSAERTGGSVSTLTIQRTQQEDSAVYLCASSLLDPRDTQYFGPGTRLTVL.

The rearrangement uses TRBV19 and TRBJ1-2, with D possibly matching TRBD1 (6 bases). The CDR3 is 14 residues long. Per germline, CDR1 LNHDA and CDR2 SQIVND (reference sequence). Trimming removed 1 base at V and 4 bases at J, with 10 bases between. The CDR3 nucleotides read TGTGCCAGTAGTATAGGGAGAGGGGGCTATGGCTACACCTTC. Translation gives CASSIGRGGYGYTF.

This clonotype showed up many times. The gene calls are TRBV7-2 and TRBJ2-5; 8 positions match TRBD2. The CDR3 extends over 16 amino acids. In germline, CDR1 is SGHTA, CDR2 FQGNSA. V lost 4 bases and J lost 3; bases outside the gene matches: 10. CDR3 sequence reads: CASSYSTGGVKETQYF. The CDR3, as DNA: TGTGCCAGCAGCTACAGCACGGGAGGGGTGAAAGAGACCCAGTACTTC.

J is TRBJ2-7 and V is TRBV20-1; TRBD2 matches 14 bases. Germline V gives CDR1 DFQATT, CDR2 SNEGSKA (reference sequence). The CDR3 contains 16 residues. J gave up 5 bases and V 2 bases, and 8 bases lay outside the gene matches. The CDR3 sequence: CSARFVRTSGRNEQYF. The CDR3 DNA follows: TGCAGTGCTAGATTTGTCAGGACTAGCGGGAGGAACGAGCAGTACTTC.

The chain has TRBV20-1 and TRBJ1-6; D unclear. V was cut by 4 bases and J by 8 bases, with 27 bases left in between. The germline gives CDR1 DFQATT, CDR2 SNEGSKA (reference sequence). This CDR3 has 18 residues. The CDR3 coding sequence is TGCAGTGCTATTAAATGGGTCAGGCCCCACTTGCAGGATTCACCCCTCCACTTT. It specifies CSAIKWVRPHLQDSPLHF.

At least ten counts were recorded for this clonotype. This chain links TRBV7-2 with TRBJ2-1; tentative D call: TRBD1 (5 bases). The CDR3 contains 13 residues. The germline V gene has CDR1 SGHTA and CDR2 FQGNSA. V gave up 1 base and J gave up 9 bases, with 10 bases separating them. This chain's CDR3 is CASSLVSGIEQFF. As DNA, the CDR3 is TGTGCCAGCAGCTTAGTGTCAGGGATTGAGCAGTTCTTC.

The V call is TRBV13, the J call TRBJ1-1; D call uncertain. Trimming took off 1 base at V and 0 bases at J, with 9 bases between the two ends. The germline V gene has CDR1 PRHDT and CDR2 FYEKMQ (reference sequence). This CDR3 has 15 residues. This CDR3 reads CASSLENVLNTEAFF. CDR3 in DNA: TGTGCCAGCAGCTTAGAAAATGTCTTGAACACTGAAGCTTTCTTT.

Note on this clonotype: A read error may explain this, as a much larger clone is one base away. The rearrangement joins TRBV20-1 to TRBJ2-3, with D tentatively TRBD2 (5 bases). Germline assignment: CDR1 DFQATT and CDR2 SNEGSKA (reference sequence). This CDR3 is built from 14 residues. DNA for the CDR3: TGCTGTGCTCGAAAGGGCGGAGGTACAGATACGCAGTATTTT. Its translation is CCARKGGGTDTQYF.

In its sample, this clonotype was seen many times. The rearrangement links TRBV7-9 to TRBJ1-2; TRBD1 might be the D (5 bases). This CDR3 is 14 amino acids long. Trimming removed 6 bases from V and 8 bases from J, with 19 bases in between. Per the germline V gene, CDR1 is SEHNR and CDR2 is FQNEAQ (reference sequence). The CDR3 here is CASSKGATVNGYTF. The CDR3 DNA reads as TGTGCCAGCAGTAAAGGGGCGACGGTCAACGGCTACACCTTC.

This clonotype showed up many times. The chain has TRBV7-2 and TRBJ2-3; TRBD2 matches at 10 bases. The germline V gene encodes CDR1 SGHTA and CDR2 FQGNSA. Unmatched junction bases numbered 11, after V lost 5 bases and J lost 3 bases. CDR3 length: 17 amino acids. The CDR3 DNA sequence: TGTGCCAGCAGCCCCTCCCCAGCGGGGGGGCGGACAGATACGCAGTATTTT. The encoded protein is CASSPSPAGGRTDTQYF.

This clonotype was seen at least ten times. Here the CDR3 DNA reads TGTGCCTGGAGTTCCAGTTTGAACTCTGGAAACACCATATATTTT. Its translation is CAWSSSLNSGNTIYF. The chain carries TRBV30 and TRBJ1-3; D ambiguous. The CDR3 extends over 15 amino acids. The V and J ends lost 2 bases and 0 bases respectively, with 11 bases between them. Per the germline V gene, CDR1 is GTSNPN and CDR2 is SVGIG (reference sequence). The variable domain in full, with the rest retrieved from reference TRBV30 and TRBJ1-3, is SQTIHQWPATLVQPVGSPLSLECTVEGTSNPNLYWYRQAAGRGLQLLFYSVGIGQISSEVPQNLSASRPQDRQFILSSKKLLLSDSGFYLCAWSSSLNSGNTIYFGEGSWLTVV.

This clonotype was observed many times. The chain combines TRBV2 with TRBJ1-5; D remains unclear. In germline, CDR1 is SNHLY, CDR2 FYNNEI. Trimming took 3 bases from V and 5 from J, leaving 11 bases between them. The CDR3 covers 14 residues. CDR3 protein: CASSEAGVDQPQHF. The CDR3 DNA is TGTGCCAGCAGTGAGGCAGGAGTAGATCAGCCCCAGCATTTT.

The chain has TRBV29-1 and TRBJ1-3; D is ambiguous. Germline CDR1 and CDR2: SQVTM and ANQGSEA. V lost 4 bases and J 8 bases, leaving 12 bases between the germline ends. The CDR3 covers 12 residues. The CDR3 sequence: CSVGTASDTIYF. The CDR3 DNA reads as TGCAGCGTTGGGACGGCCTCGGACACCATATATTTT.

The chain combines TRBV11-1 with TRBJ1-1; 10 nucleotides agree with TRBD1. CDR3 length equals 15 residues. Trimming removed 2 bases from V and 6 bases from J; junction bases left unmatched: 6. The germline V gene encodes CDR1 SGHAT and CDR2 FQDESV (reference sequence). The CDR3: CASSLRDRGGPEAFF. For the CDR3, the DNA is TGTGCCAGCAGCTTAAGGGACAGGGGTGGCCCTGAAGCTTTCTTT.

In its sample, this clonotype was seen a few times. CDR3 DNA: TGCGCCAGCAGCCAAGAGCGGGAGCCCTACAATGAGCAGTTCTTC. Residues: CASSQEREPYNEQFF. The chain is built from TRBV4-1 and TRBJ2-1; 7 bases map to TRBD2. This CDR3 is 15 amino acids long. Looked up from germline, CDR1 is MGHRA and CDR2 is YSYEKL. Trimming took 0 bases from V and 2 from J; bases not matched to a gene: 1.